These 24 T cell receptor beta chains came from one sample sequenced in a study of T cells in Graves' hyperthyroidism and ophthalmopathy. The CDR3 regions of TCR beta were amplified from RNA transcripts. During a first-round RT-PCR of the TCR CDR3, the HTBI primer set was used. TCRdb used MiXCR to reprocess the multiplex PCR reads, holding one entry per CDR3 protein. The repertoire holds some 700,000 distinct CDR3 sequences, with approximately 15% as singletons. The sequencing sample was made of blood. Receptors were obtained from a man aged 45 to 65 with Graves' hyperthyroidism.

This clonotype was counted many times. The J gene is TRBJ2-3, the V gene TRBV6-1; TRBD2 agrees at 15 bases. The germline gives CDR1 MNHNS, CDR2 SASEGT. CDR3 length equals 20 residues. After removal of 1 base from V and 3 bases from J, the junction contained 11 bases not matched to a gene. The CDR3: CASSEVQPWTSGRVTDTQYF. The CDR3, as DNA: TGTGCCAGCAGTGAAGTCCAACCTTGGACTAGCGGGAGGGTAACAGATACGCAGTATTTT.

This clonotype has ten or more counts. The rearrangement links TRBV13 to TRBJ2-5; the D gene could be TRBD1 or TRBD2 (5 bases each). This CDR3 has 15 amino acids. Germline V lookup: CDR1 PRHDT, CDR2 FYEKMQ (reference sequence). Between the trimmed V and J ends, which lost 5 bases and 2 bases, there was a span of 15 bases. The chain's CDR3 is CASSPRGEGQETQYF. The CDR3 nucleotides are TGTGCCAGCAGCCCGAGGGGAGAGGGGCAAGAGACCCAGTACTTC.

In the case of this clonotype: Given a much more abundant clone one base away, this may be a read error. In nucleotides, the CDR3 is TGCGCCAGCAGCGTGGCCGAATACGGAGCCTACGAGCAGTACTTC. The encoded protein is CASSVAEYGAYEQYF. The chain has TRBV5-1 and TRBJ2-7, with D hard to call. CDR1 is SGHRS, CDR2 YFSETQ, per germline. This CDR3 contains 15 residues. Between the trimmed V and J ends, which lost 4 bases and 2 bases, there was a span of 16 bases.

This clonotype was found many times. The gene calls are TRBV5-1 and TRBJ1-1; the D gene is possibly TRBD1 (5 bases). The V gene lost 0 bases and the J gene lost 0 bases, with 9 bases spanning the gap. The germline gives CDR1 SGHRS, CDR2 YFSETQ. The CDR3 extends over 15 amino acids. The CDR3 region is CASSLAATVNTEAFF. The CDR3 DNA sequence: TGCGCCAGCAGCTTGGCCGCGACAGTGAACACTGAAGCTTTCTTT.

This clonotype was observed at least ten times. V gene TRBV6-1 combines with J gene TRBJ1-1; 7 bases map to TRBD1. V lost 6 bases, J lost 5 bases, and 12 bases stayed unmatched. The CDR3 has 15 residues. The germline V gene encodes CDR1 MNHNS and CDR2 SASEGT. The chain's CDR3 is CASRPSLQGRTEAFF. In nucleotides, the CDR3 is TGTGCCAGCAGACCTTCGCTACAGGGGAGAACTGAAGCTTTCTTT.

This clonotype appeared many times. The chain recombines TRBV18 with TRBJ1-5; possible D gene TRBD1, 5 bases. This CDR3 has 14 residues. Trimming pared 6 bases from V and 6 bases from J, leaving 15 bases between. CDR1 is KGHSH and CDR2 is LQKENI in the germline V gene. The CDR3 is CASSVRGIGQPQHF. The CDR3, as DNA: TGTGCCAGCTCCGTGCGGGGGATCGGTCAGCCCCAGCATTTT. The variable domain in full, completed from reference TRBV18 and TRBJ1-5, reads NAGVMQNPRHLVRRRGQEARLRCSPMKGHSHVYWYRQLPEEGLKFMVYLQKENIIDESGMPKERFSAEFPKEGPSILRIQQVVRGDSAAYFCASSVRGIGQPQHFGDGTRLSIL.

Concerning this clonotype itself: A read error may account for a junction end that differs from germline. CDR3 DNA: TGTGCCAGCTCCCCGTCTAAAGACATTCGGTACTTC. Protein: CASSPSKDIRYF. This chain connects TRBV18 to TRBJ2-4; no firm D call. Germline V gene data show CDR1 as KGHSH and CDR2 as LQKENI. The CDR3 runs to 12 residues.

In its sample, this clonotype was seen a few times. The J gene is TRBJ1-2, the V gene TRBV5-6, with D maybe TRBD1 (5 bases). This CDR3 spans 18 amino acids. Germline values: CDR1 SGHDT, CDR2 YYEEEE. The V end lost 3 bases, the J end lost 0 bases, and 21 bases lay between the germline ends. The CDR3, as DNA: TGTGCCAGCAGCTCGATGATTGGAAGGGCCAGGGCTAACTATGGCTACACCTTC. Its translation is CASSSMIGRARANYGYTF.

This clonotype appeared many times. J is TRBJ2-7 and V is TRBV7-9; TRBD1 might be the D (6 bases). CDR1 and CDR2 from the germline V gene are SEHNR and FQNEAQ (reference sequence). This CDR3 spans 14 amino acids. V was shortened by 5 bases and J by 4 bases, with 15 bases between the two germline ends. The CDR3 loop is CASSMGHKEYEQYF. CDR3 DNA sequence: TGTGCCAGCAGCATGGGACATAAAGAATACGAGCAGTACTTC.

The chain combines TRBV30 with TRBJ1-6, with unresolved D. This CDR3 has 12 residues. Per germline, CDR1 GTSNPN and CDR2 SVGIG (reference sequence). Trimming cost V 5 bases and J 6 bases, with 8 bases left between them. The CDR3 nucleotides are TGTGCCTGGGACCGCCGTAATTCACCCCTCCACTTT. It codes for CAWDRRNSPLHF.

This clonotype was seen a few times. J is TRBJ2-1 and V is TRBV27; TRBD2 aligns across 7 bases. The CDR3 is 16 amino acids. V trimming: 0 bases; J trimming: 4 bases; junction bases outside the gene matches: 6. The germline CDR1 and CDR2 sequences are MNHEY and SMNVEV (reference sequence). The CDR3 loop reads CASSLSLAEKYNEQFF. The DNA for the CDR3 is TGTGCCAGCAGTTTATCTCTAGCGGAGAAATACAATGAGCAGTTCTTC.

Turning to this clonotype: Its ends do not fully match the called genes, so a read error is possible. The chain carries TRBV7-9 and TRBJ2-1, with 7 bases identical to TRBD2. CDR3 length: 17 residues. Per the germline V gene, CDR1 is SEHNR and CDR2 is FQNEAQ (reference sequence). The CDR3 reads CASSQSTGLAAYNEQFF. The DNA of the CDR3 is TGCGCCAGCAGCCAATCCACCGGGCTAGCGGCCTACAATGAGCAGTTCTTC. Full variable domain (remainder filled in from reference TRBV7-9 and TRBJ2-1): DTGVSQNPRHKITKRGQNVTFRCDPISEHNRLYWYRQTLGQGPEFLTYFQNEAQLEKSRLLSDRFSAERPKGSFSTLEIQRTEQGDSAMYLCASSQSTGLAAYNEQFFGPGTRLTVL.

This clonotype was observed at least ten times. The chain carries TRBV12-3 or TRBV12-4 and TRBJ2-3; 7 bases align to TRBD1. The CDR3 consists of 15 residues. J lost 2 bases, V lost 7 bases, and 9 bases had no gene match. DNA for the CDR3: TGTGCCAGCACCACGAGACAGGGTTACACAGATACGCAGTATTTT. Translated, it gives CASTTRQGYTDTQYF.

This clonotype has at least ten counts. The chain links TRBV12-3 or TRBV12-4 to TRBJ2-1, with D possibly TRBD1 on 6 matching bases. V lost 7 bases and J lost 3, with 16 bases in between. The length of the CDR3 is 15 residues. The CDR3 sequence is CASTPGASGYNEQFF. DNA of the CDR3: TGTGCCAGCACCCCAGGGGCCTCGGGCTACAATGAGCAGTTCTTC.

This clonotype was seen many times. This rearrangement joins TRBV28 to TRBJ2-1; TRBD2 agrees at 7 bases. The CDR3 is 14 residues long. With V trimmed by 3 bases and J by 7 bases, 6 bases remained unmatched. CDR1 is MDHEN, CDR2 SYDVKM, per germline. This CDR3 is CASSLAGALNEQFF. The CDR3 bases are TGTGCCAGCAGTTTGGCGGGAGCGTTAAATGAGCAGTTCTTC.

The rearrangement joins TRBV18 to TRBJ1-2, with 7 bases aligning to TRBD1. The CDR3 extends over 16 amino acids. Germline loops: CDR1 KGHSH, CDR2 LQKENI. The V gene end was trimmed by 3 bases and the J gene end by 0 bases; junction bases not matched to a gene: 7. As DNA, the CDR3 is TGTGCCAGCTCACCTCGGGACAGTGCGTCTAACTATGGCTACACCTTC. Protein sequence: CASSPRDSASNYGYTF.

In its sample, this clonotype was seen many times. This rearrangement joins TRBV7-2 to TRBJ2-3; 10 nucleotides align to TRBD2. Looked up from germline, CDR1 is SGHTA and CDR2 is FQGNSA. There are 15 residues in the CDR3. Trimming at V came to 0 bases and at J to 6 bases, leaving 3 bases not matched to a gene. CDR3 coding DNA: TGTGCCAGCAGCTTAGCTAGCGGGAGGTCGGATACGCAGTATTTT. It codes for CASSLASGRSDTQYF.

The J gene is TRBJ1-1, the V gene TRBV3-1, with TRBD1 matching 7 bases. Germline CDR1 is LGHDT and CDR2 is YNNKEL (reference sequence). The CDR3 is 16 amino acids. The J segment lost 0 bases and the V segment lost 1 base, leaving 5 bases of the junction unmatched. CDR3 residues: CASSQAFGQVNTEAFF. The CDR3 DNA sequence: TGTGCCAGCAGCCAAGCGTTTGGACAGGTGAACACTGAAGCTTTCTTT.

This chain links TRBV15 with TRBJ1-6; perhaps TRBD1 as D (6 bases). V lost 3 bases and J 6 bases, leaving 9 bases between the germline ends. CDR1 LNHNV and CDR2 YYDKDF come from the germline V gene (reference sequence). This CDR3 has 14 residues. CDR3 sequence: CATSSQGLNSPLHF. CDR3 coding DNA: TGTGCCACCAGCAGTCAGGGGCTTAATTCACCCCTCCACTTT.

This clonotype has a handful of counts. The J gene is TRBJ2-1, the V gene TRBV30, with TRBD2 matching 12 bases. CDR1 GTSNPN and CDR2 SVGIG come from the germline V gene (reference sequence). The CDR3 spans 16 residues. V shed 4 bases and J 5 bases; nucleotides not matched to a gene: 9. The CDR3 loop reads CAWKPTSGRNNNEQFF. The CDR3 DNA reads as TGTGCCTGGAAACCCACTAGCGGGAGGAACAACAATGAGCAGTTCTTC.

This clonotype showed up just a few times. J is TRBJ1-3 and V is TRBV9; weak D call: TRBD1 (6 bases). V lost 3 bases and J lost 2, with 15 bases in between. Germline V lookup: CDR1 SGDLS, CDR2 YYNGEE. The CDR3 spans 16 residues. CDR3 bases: TGTGCCAGCAGCGCACGTCCAGGGGTAGCTGGAAACACCATATATTTT. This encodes CASSARPGVAGNTIYF.

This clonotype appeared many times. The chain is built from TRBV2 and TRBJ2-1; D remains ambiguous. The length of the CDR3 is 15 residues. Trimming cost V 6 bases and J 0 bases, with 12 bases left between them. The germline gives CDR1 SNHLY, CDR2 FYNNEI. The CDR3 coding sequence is TGTGCCAGCAGCCCCGAGGCTTACTCCTACAATGAGCAGTTCTTC. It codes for CASSPEAYSYNEQFF.

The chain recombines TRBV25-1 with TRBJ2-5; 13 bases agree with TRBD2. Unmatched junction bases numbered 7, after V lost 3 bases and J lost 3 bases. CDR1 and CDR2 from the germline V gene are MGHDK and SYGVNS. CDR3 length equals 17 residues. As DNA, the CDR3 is TGTGCCAGCAGTGACCCCGGACTAGCGGGAGTTGAAGAGACCCAGTACTTC. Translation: CASSDPGLAGVEETQYF.

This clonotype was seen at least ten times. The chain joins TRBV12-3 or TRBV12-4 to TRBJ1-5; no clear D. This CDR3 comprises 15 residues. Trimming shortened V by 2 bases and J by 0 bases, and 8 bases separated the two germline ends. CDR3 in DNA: TGTGCCAGCAGTTTATCCGATTATAGCAATCAGCCCCAGCATTTT. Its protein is CASSLSDYSNQPQHF.